This record covers a single T cell receptor beta chain. The data are from a study of blood T cell repertoires in COVID-19. Measured with immunoSEQ multiplex PCR; TCRdb has only the in-frame clones, and not every one. Of approximately 25,000 clones in the sample, approximately 86% were seen once. Germline V gives CDR1 MNHEY, CDR2 SVGEGT. Trimming pared 0 bases from V and 4 bases from J, leaving 7 bases between. This CDR3 is 14 amino acids long. Source material: peripheral blood. This chain links TRBV6-2 or TRBV6-3 with TRBJ1-5; D is unresolved. This TCR came from a human donor with acute or convalescent COVID-19. The donor label of this sample is uncertain. The CDR3 reads CASSYSSRNQPQHF. In nucleotides, the CDR3 is TGTGCCAGCAGTTACTCCTCGCGTAATCAGCCCCAGCATTTT.